This T cell receptor beta chain was retrieved from a study of T cell changes during pregnancy in multiple sclerosis. Clones were read by immunoSEQ multiplex PCR, and TCRdb kept only the in-frame ones, dropping some. The sample consists of 65,000 to 90,000 clones, around 93% of them appearing once. The trim removed 1 base at V and 3 bases at J, leaving 9 bases unmatched. Germline assignment: CDR1 SGHTA and CDR2 FQGTGA. The CDR3 sequence is 16 residues long. The receptor was derived from a female donor in good health, serving as a control in a pregnancy study. Some clones in this sample may be carry-over from other donors' samples. Sequences were derived from PBMCs, sampled in the first trimester of pregnancy. The chain is built from TRBV7-3 and TRBJ2-7, with 7 bases fitting TRBD2. The CDR3 spells CASSLKESSGSYEQYF. The DNA of the CDR3 is TGTGCCAGCAGCTTAAAGGAGTCTAGCGGAAGCTACGAGCAGTACTTC.